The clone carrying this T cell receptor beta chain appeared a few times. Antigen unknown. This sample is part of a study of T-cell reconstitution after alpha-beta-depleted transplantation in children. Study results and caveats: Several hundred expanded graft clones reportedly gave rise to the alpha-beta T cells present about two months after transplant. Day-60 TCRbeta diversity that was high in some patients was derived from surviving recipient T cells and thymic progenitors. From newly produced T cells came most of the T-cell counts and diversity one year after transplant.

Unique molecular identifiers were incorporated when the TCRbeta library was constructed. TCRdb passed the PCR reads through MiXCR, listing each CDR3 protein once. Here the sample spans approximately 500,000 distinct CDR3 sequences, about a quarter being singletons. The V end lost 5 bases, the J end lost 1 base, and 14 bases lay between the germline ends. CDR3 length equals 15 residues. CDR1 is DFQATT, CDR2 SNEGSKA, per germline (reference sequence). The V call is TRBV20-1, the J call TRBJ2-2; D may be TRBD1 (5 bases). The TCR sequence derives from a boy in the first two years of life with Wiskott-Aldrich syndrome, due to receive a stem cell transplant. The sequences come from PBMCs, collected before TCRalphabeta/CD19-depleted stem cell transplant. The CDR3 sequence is CSAAHQGLNTGELFF. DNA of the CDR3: TGCAGTGCTGCTCACCAGGGTTTGAACACCGGGGAGCTGTTTTTT.